The 10 T cell receptor beta chains listed next were all sequenced from one sample in a study of blood T cell repertoires in COVID-19. Data came from immunoSEQ multiplex PCR; TCRdb stores just in-frame clones and leaves some out. The sample lists 85,000 to 90,000 clones; around 86% were seen once. The sample taken for sequencing was peripheral blood. These receptors all come from a human donor in a cohort sampled during active COVID-19.

The rearrangement links TRBV5-4 to TRBJ2-1, with TRBD2 matching 9 bases. The CDR3 consists of 15 residues. J lost 5 bases, V lost 0 bases, and 3 bases had no gene match. Per germline, CDR1 SGHNT and CDR2 YYREEE (reference sequence). CDR3 nucleotide sequence: TGTGCCAGCAGCTTGGAGCGGGGGGCGGACAATGAGCAGTTCTTC. The encoded protein is CASSLERGADNEQFF.

J is TRBJ1-4 and V is TRBV28, with D unresolved. The CDR3 totals 15 residues. Trimming stripped 6 bases from V and 0 bases from J, with 11 bases between. Per germline, CDR1 MDHEN and CDR2 SYDVKM. The CDR3 region has the DNA TGTGCCAGCAGCAAAAGACTGGCAACTAATGAAAAACTGTTTTTT. It is translated as CASSKRLATNEKLFF.

The CDR3 DNA follows: TGTGCCAGCAGTTACGAGGCGACTACAGATACGCAGTATTTT. Encoded protein: CASSYEATTDTQYF. This rearrangement joins TRBV6-5 to TRBJ2-3; no definite D call. Trimming pared 2 bases from V and 3 bases from J, leaving 9 bases between. Germline-derived CDR1 and CDR2 are MNHEY and SVGAGI. The CDR3 consists of 14 residues.

V gene TRBV30 combines with J gene TRBJ2-3; 9 bases agree with TRBD2. J gave up 3 bases and V 4 bases, and 2 bases lay outside the gene matches. Per germline, CDR1 GTSNPN and CDR2 SVGIG (reference sequence). The length of the CDR3 is 13 residues. The CDR3 is CAWTTSGTDTQYF. CDR3 bases: TGTGCCTGGACAACTAGCGGGACAGATACGCAGTATTTT.

The chain recombines TRBV11-3 with TRBJ1-2; D unresolved. Trimming removed 5 bases from V and 1 base from J, with 26 bases in between. The CDR3 runs 19 residues. CDR1 SGHNT and CDR2 YENEEA come from the germline V gene. This CDR3 reads CASSPLRAEGWWFNYGYTF. The CDR3, as DNA: TGTGCCAGCAGCCCACTGAGGGCAGAGGGTTGGTGGTTTAACTATGGCTACACCTTC.

This clone was seen only a few times. The rearrangement uses TRBV7-8 and TRBJ2-5; 7 nucleotides align to TRBD2. This CDR3 contains 15 residues. Trimming cost V 1 base and J 4 bases; bases outside gene matches: 6. Per the germline V gene, CDR1 is SGHVS and CDR2 is FQNEAQ. The CDR3 bases are TGTGCCAGCAGCTTAGAAGGGCTAGCGGTAGAGACCCAGTACTTC. The encoded protein is CASSLEGLAVETQYF.

The chain carries TRBV6-2 or TRBV6-3 and TRBJ2-5; TRBD1 aligns across 8 bases. The CDR3 has 13 amino acids. CDR1 MNHEY and CDR2 SVGEGT come from the germline V gene. The V and J ends lost 5 bases and 5 bases, in that order; junction bases with no gene match: 4. CDR3 DNA: TGTGCCAGCAGTGCAGGGGGCTTTGAGACCCAGTACTTC. Its protein is CASSAGGFETQYF.

The chain links TRBV12-3 or TRBV12-4 to TRBJ2-7; tentative D call: TRBD2 (6 bases). Trimming took 5 bases from V and 0 from J, leaving 8 bases between them. The CDR3 is made up of 13 amino acids. The CDR3 DNA reads as TGTGCCAGCAGTGGGGGGACCTCCTACGAGCAGTACTTC. Protein sequence: CASSGGTSYEQYF.

This chain joins TRBV9 and TRBJ2-2; TRBD2 aligns across 9 bases. CDR3 size: 17 residues. The V segment lost 4 bases and the J segment 2 bases; nucleotides outside the gene matches: 9. Germline V gives CDR1 SGDLS, CDR2 YYNGEE. Here the CDR3 reads CASSINSGGLNTGELFF. DNA of the CDR3: TGTGCCAGCAGCATTAACAGCGGGGGGCTCAACACCGGGGAGCTGTTTTTT.

The V and J genes are TRBV7-2 and TRBJ1-1; D might be TRBD1 (5 bases). Germline CDR1 reads SGHTA; CDR2 reads FQGNSA. This CDR3 contains 14 residues. V lost 1 base to trimming and J lost 6 bases, with 12 bases between them. CDR3 protein: CASSLDGAASEAFF. The CDR3 nucleotides read TGTGCCAGCAGCTTAGATGGGGCTGCCTCTGAAGCTTTCTTT.